Reported below is one T cell receptor (beta chain). This specimen comes from a study of blood T cell repertoires in COVID-19. Study-wide background: T cells, B-cell-depleted T cells, or PBMCs supplied cDNA or gDNA.

Clinical history reported by participants formed the basis on which cohorts were assigned. The CDR3 runs to 12 residues. CDR1 is MDHEN and CDR2 is SYDVKM in the germline V gene. V was shortened by 4 bases and J by 8 bases, with 11 bases between the two germline ends. In the authors' workflow: Amplification with reference gene primers provided the estimates of nucleated cell counts. Sequenced by immunoSEQ multiplex PCR; TCRdb stores in-frame clones only, minus some. Clonal size and the V and J genes are those of that table, whereas D and trimming came from the DNA. The data hold approximately 200,000 clones, with 85% observed a single time.

The receptor comes from a man aged 35-49 years who had recovered from COVID-19. The rearrangement links TRBV28 to TRBJ1-2; TRBD1 is a possible D gene (6 bases). The specimen was PBMCs or T cells enriched from blood (not recorded which). The CDR3 bases are TGTGCCAGCAGTTCGGGGGGCGACGGCTACACCTTC. As protein: CASSSGGDGYTF.